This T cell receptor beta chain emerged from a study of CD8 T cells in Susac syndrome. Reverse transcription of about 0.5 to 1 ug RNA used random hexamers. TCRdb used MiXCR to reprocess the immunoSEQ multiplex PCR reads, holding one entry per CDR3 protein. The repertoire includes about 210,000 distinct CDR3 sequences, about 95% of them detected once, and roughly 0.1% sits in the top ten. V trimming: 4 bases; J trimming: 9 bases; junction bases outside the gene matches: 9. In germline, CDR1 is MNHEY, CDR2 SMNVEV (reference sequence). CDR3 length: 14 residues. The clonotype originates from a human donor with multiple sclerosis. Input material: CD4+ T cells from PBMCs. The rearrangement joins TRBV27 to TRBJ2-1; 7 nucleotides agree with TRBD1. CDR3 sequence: CASSSTRPGGEQFF. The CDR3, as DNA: TGTGCCAGCAGTTCTACGCGCCCAGGGGGTGAGCAGTTCTTC.